Shown below are 30 T cell receptor beta chains from a single sample sequenced in a study of T cells in narcolepsy. Data came from immunoSEQ multiplex PCR; TCRdb stores just in-frame clones and leaves some out. This sample carries more than 9,500 clones, around 94% of them seen once, and the ten largest clones take more than 0.95%. The sequenced sample was CD45RA- memory CD4+ T cells from PBMCs. These receptors were taken from a human donor with narcolepsy.

The chain recombines TRBV11-3 with TRBJ1-1, with D perhaps matching TRBD1 (5 bases). Germline V lookup: CDR1 SGHNT, CDR2 YENEEA. The germline V and J ends were trimmed by 6 bases and 6 bases, with 20 bases remaining between them. The CDR3 covers 15 residues. The CDR3, as DNA: TGTGCCAGCAGGGAGGGGTACGGGGGAAGGGCTGAAGCTTTCTTT. This sequence encodes CASREGYGGRAEAFF.

The chain is built from TRBV7-9 and TRBJ1-1, with TRBD1 matching over 8 bases. Germline CDR1 and CDR2: SEHNR and FQNEAQ (reference sequence). This CDR3 comprises 16 residues. Trimming cost V 1 base and J 4 bases; bases outside gene matches: 8. CDR3 DNA sequence: TGTGCCAGCAGCTTAGGCCACAGGGGGAGCGGCACTGAAGCTTTCTTT. The encoded protein is CASSLGHRGSGTEAFF.

This sequence joins TRBV25-1 and TRBJ1-2; no definite D call. The germline gives CDR1 MGHDK, CDR2 SYGVNS. Trimming removed 6 bases from V and 8 bases from J, with 13 bases in between. This CDR3 spans 12 amino acids. CDR3 nucleotides: TGTGCCAGCAGCCAGCTCGTAGGGGGCTACACCTTC. It specifies CASSQLVGGYTF.

The chain carries TRBV29-1 and TRBJ2-2; 7 bases are shared with TRBD1. The CDR3 has 14 residues. V lost 1 base and J lost 4; bases outside the gene matches: 3. CDR1 and CDR2 from the germline V gene are SQVTM and ANQGSEA. For the CDR3, the DNA is TGCAGCGTTGAAGTTTCAGGGGGCACCGGGGAGCTGTTTTTT. Its translation is CSVEVSGGTGELFF.

The genes are TRBV4-2 and TRBJ2-5; 11 bases fit TRBD2. Germline assignment: CDR1 LGHNA and CDR2 YNFKEQ. The CDR3 consists of 15 residues. V trimming: 4 bases; J trimming: 2 bases; junction bases outside the gene matches: 3. CDR3 sequence reads: CASSPGTSGQETQYF. The CDR3 bases are TGTGCCAGCAGCCCGGGGACTAGCGGACAAGAGACCCAGTACTTC.

V is TRBV6-1 and J is TRBJ1-5, with 8 bases identical to TRBD1. Losses at the gene ends were 7 bases for V and 4 bases for J; bases not matched to a gene: 9. Per the germline V gene, CDR1 is MNHNS and CDR2 is SASEGT. The CDR3 is 15 residues long. CDR3 coding DNA: TGTGCCAGCAACGGACAGGGTTCGGGAAATCAGCCCCAGCATTTT. This gives the protein CASNGQGSGNQPQHF.

This chain joins TRBV10-2 and TRBJ2-1; D call uncertain. Trimming pared 3 bases from V and 12 bases from J, leaving 9 bases between. CDR3 length equals 11 residues. Per germline, CDR1 WSHSY and CDR2 SAAADI. CDR3 protein: CASSERTSQFF. The CDR3, as DNA: TGCGCCAGCAGTGAAAGGACGTCGCAGTTCTTC.

The genes are TRBV6-1 and TRBJ2-3, with D unclear. CDR3 size: 13 residues. Germline V lookup: CDR1 MNHNS, CDR2 SASEGT. V lost 2 bases to trimming and J lost 5 bases, with 8 bases between them. DNA of the CDR3: TGTGCCAGCAGTGAAATGGTGGGAGATACGCAGTATTTT. Amino acids: CASSEMVGDTQYF.

This chain joins TRBV5-1 and TRBJ1-4; TRBD1 agrees at 7 bases. Germline CDR1 and CDR2: SGHRS and YFSETQ. The V segment lost 4 bases and the J segment 3 bases; nucleotides outside the gene matches: 6. This CDR3 is built from 15 residues. CDR3 sequence: CASSRDSWANEKLFF. CDR3 nucleotide sequence: TGCGCCAGCAGCAGGGACAGTTGGGCTAATGAAAAACTGTTTTTT.

This chain uses TRBV6-6 with TRBJ2-3; D is unresolved. With 8 bases removed from V and 3 bases from J, the gap between germline ends came to 9 bases. This CDR3 has 12 residues. Germline lookup yields CDR1 MNHNY and CDR2 SVGAGI (reference sequence). The CDR3 loop is CASSYLTDTQYF. In nucleotides, the CDR3 is TGTGCCAGCTCGTATTTAACAGATACGCAGTATTTT.

CDR3 region: CASSRTGVPGGYTF. Written as DNA, the CDR3 is TGTGCCAGCAGTCGCACCGGGGTCCCTGGGGGCTACACCTTC. The V and J genes are TRBV27 and TRBJ1-2; no definite D call. Trimming removed 5 bases from V and 8 bases from J, with 18 bases in between. The CDR3 contains 14 residues. Looked up from germline, CDR1 is MNHEY and CDR2 is SMNVEV (reference sequence).

This chain connects TRBV15 to TRBJ2-7; D is unclear. The V and J ends lost 0 bases and 2 bases respectively, with 8 bases between them. The germline gives CDR1 LNHNV, CDR2 YYDKDF (reference sequence). The CDR3 is made up of 14 amino acids. The CDR3 DNA reads as TGTGCCACCAGCAGAGATCCGGGCACCTACGAGCAGTACTTC. It codes for CATSRDPGTYEQYF.

The rearrangement uses TRBV6-1 and TRBJ2-4; 9 bases are shared with TRBD2. With V trimmed by 2 bases and J by 1 base, 3 bases remained unmatched. The CDR3 covers 16 residues. Germline V lookup: CDR1 MNHNS, CDR2 SASEGT. The CDR3: CASSEQSGGAKNIQYF. The CDR3 region has the DNA TGTGCCAGCAGTGAACAGAGCGGGGGGGCCAAAAACATTCAGTACTTC.

The chain links TRBV29-1 to TRBJ2-5; 15 bases fit TRBD2. V was pared by 6 bases and J by 2 bases, with 1 base of the junction left unmatched. There are 14 residues in the CDR3. CDR1 is SQVTM and CDR2 is ANQGSEA in the germline V gene. For the CDR3, the DNA is TGCAGCGTCGGACTAGCGGGAGGGCAAGAGACCCAGTACTTC. Translation: CSVGLAGGQETQYF.

The chain recombines TRBV18 with TRBJ1-1; TRBD1 agrees at 11 bases. Per germline, CDR1 KGHSH and CDR2 LQKENI. This CDR3 contains 15 residues. V was clipped by 4 bases and J by 4 bases; unmatched bases: 5. CDR3 sequence: CASSLAGQGGTEAFF. CDR3 bases: TGTGCCAGCTCACTCGCGGGACAGGGGGGCACTGAAGCTTTCTTT. The entire variable domain, with the rest obtained from reference TRBV18 and TRBJ1-1, is as follows: NAGVMQNPRHLVRRRGQEARLRCSPMKGHSHVYWYRQLPEEGLKFMVYLQKENIIDESGMPKERFSAEFPKEGPSILRIQQVVRGDSAAYFCASSLAGQGGTEAFFGQGTRLTVV.

The count of this clone is one. The CDR3 protein is CASRGRGGGWSGELFF. Here the CDR3 DNA reads TGTGCCAGCAGAGGACGGGGTGGAGGGTGGTCCGGGGAGCTGTTTTTT. The chain joins TRBV7-2 to TRBJ2-2; D is perhaps TRBD2 (6 bases). V lost 6 bases and J lost 6, with 20 bases in between. The CDR3 totals 16 residues. The germline gives CDR1 SGHTA, CDR2 FQGNSA.

The gene calls are TRBV5-4 and TRBJ2-7; 10 nucleotides line up with TRBD2. V was pared by 2 bases and J by 6 bases, with 2 bases of the junction left unmatched. CDR3 length: 13 amino acids. The germline gives CDR1 SGHNT, CDR2 YYREEE (reference sequence). This chain's CDR3 is CASSFSSGGEQYF. Here the CDR3 DNA reads TGTGCCAGCAGCTTCTCTAGCGGGGGCGAGCAGTACTTC.

The rearrangement joins TRBV5-1 to TRBJ1-3; 11 nucleotides agree with TRBD1. The CDR3 is made up of 16 amino acids. In germline, CDR1 is SGHRS, CDR2 YFSETQ. V dropped 4 bases and J dropped 3; count of bases not matched to a gene: 6. CDR3 protein: CASSGGQGARGNTIYF. DNA for the CDR3: TGCGCCAGCAGCGGCGGACAGGGGGCGCGTGGAAACACCATATATTTT.

The chain employs TRBV30 and TRBJ2-5; TRBD2 might be the D (5 bases). The CDR3 has 12 residues. From germline, CDR1 is GTSNPN and CDR2 SVGIG (reference sequence). V was pared by 6 bases and J by 5 bases, with 13 bases between. CDR3 loop: CACTNTGETQYF. The CDR3, as DNA: TGTGCCTGTACTAACACGGGGGAGACCCAGTACTTC.

The chain is built from TRBV4-1 and TRBJ1-1; 8 bases match TRBD1. Trimming removed 0 bases from V and 1 base from J; junction bases left unmatched: 4. The CDR3 sequence is 16 residues long. CDR1 is MGHRA and CDR2 is YSYEKL in the germline V gene. CDR3: CASSQDIGQGNTEAFF. The CDR3 DNA is TGCGCCAGCAGCCAAGATATCGGACAGGGGAACACTGAAGCTTTCTTT.

The chain recombines TRBV29-1 with TRBJ1-5; D perhaps matches TRBD1 (5 bases). V lost 4 bases and J lost 3, with 10 bases in between. The CDR3 extends over 13 amino acids. Germline lookup yields CDR1 SQVTM and CDR2 ANQGSEA. The CDR3 region has the DNA TGCAGCGTTGGAACGGGGCCCAATCAGCCCCAGCATTTT. Protein sequence: CSVGTGPNQPQHF.

The genes are TRBV5-1 and TRBJ1-1; D might be TRBD1 (6 bases). Germline CDR1 SGHRS, CDR2 YFSETQ. V was clipped by 7 bases and J by 1 base, with 14 bases between them. This CDR3 has 14 amino acids. CDR3 amino acids: CASSRETGNTEAFF. The CDR3 coding sequence is TGCGCCAGCTCTAGGGAGACAGGGAACACTGAAGCTTTCTTT.

In DNA, the CDR3 is TGTGCCAGCAGCTTGAATACAGGGAGAGGAGATACGCAGTATTTT. It yields the protein CASSLNTGRGDTQYF. The genes are TRBV5-5 and TRBJ2-3, with D possibly being TRBD1 (6 bases). The CDR3 loop spans 15 amino acids. Trimming removed 1 base from V and 5 bases from J, with 14 bases in between. CDR1 is SGHKS and CDR2 is YYEKEE in the germline V gene (reference sequence).

The chain recombines TRBV6-5 with TRBJ1-2, with 9 bases aligning to TRBD1. Germline loops: CDR1 MNHEY, CDR2 SVGAGI. J was trimmed by 2 bases and V by 4 bases; bases with no gene match: 2. The length of the CDR3 is 14 residues. The CDR3 coding sequence is TGTGCCAGCAGTTCGACAGGGGGAAACTATGGCTACACCTTC. Amino acid sequence: CASSSTGGNYGYTF.

The genes are TRBV19 and TRBJ1-5; perhaps TRBD1 as D (5 bases). The CDR3 is 14 residues long. Germline assignment: CDR1 LNHDA and CDR2 SQIVND (reference sequence). V was clipped by 3 bases and J by 4 bases, with 10 bases between them. CDR3 residues: CASSMEQVNQPQHF. Written as DNA, the CDR3 is TGTGCCAGTAGTATGGAACAGGTTAATCAGCCCCAGCATTTT.

This rearrangement joins TRBV4-2 to TRBJ2-7, with D maybe TRBD1 (5 bases). Deletions cut 0 bases from V and 3 bases from J, with 12 bases between. From germline, CDR1 is LGHNA and CDR2 YNFKEQ. The CDR3 length is 15 residues. CDR3 residues: CASSQDVGRGYEQYF. The CDR3 DNA follows: TGTGCCAGCAGCCAAGATGTAGGAAGGGGCTACGAGCAGTACTTC.

The J gene is TRBJ1-2, the V gene TRBV13; no firm D call. The germline gives CDR1 PRHDT, CDR2 FYEKMQ (reference sequence). This CDR3 is built from 13 residues. The V end lost 2 bases, the J end lost 1 base, and 5 bases lay between the germline ends. The CDR3 sequence: CASSLRNNYGYTF. As DNA, the CDR3 is TGTGCCAGCAGCTTAAGAAATAACTATGGCTACACCTTC.

This chain links TRBV5-1 with TRBJ1-4; TRBD1 might be the D (6 bases). Trimming cost V 9 bases and J 0 bases, with 15 bases left between them. The germline V gene has CDR1 SGHRS and CDR2 YFSETQ. The CDR3 has 15 amino acids. CDR3 residues: CATRPQGATNEKLFF. In nucleotides, the CDR3 is TGCGCCACCCGACCACAGGGAGCAACTAATGAAAAACTGTTTTTT.

The chain recombines TRBV12-1 with TRBJ2-3. TRBV12-1 is a recognized pseudogene. The CDR3 totals 13 residues. The CDR3 sequence is CASSRVYGDTQYF. The CDR3 DNA follows: TGTGCCAGCAGCAGGGTGTACGGAGATACGCAGTATTTT.

The chain couples TRBV18 to TRBJ1-5, with TRBD1 matching over 7 bases. V lost 3 bases to trimming and J lost 1 base; unmatched junction nucleotides: 6. Germline V CDR1 and CDR2: KGHSH, LQKENI. CDR3 length: 16 residues. CDR3 sequence (DNA): TGTGCCAGCTCACCCTATTCCAGGGGGAGCAATCAGCCCCAGCATTTT. The encoded protein is CASSPYSRGSNQPQHF.